Following are 19 T cell receptor beta chains from one sample sequenced in a study of T cell responses to AZD1222 COVID-19 vaccine. Assay: immunoSEQ multiplex PCR; the TCRdb copy retains only in-frame clones and omits some. The sample lists about 110,000 clones, roughly 90% occurring once. Sample: peripheral blood, taken on day 0 of AZD1222 vaccination. These receptors came from an adult in good health.

V is TRBV19 and J is TRBJ1-2; TRBD1 agrees at 8 bases. Germline V lookup: CDR1 LNHDA, CDR2 SQIVND (reference sequence). The CDR3 sequence is 15 residues long. J was trimmed by 1 base and V by 5 bases; bases with no gene match: 6. The CDR3 reads CASSLRDRRNYGYTF. The CDR3 nucleotides read TGTGCCAGTAGTCTCCGGGACAGGCGTAACTATGGCTACACCTTC.

The chain recombines TRBV7-9 with TRBJ2-7, with 8 bases identical to TRBD1. V shed 5 bases, J shed 5 bases, and the junction held 5 bases outside the gene matches. Per germline, CDR1 SEHNR and CDR2 FQNEAQ (reference sequence). The CDR3 contains 13 residues. CDR3 DNA: TGTGCCAGCAGCCCGGGACAGGCCAACGAGCAGTACTTC. Translating it yields CASSPGQANEQYF.

The chain carries TRBV7-9 and TRBJ2-2; possible D gene TRBD1, 5 bases. CDR3 length: 15 amino acids. Per the germline V gene, CDR1 is SEHNR and CDR2 is FQNEAQ (reference sequence). Trimming pared 3 bases from V and 0 bases from J, leaving 8 bases between. Here the CDR3 reads CASSLVQANTGELFF. The CDR3 DNA sequence: TGTGCCAGCAGCTTGGTACAGGCGAACACCGGGGAGCTGTTTTTT.

The chain couples TRBV10-2 to TRBJ2-1; 9 bases are a match to TRBD2. Trimming at V came to 4 bases and at J to 6 bases, leaving 4 bases not matched to a gene. CDR1 and CDR2 from the germline V gene are WSHSY and SAAADI. The length of the CDR3 is 14 residues. CDR3 in amino acids: CASSGGTSSNEQFF. DNA of the CDR3: TGCGCCAGCAGTGGGGGGACTAGCTCCAATGAGCAGTTCTTC.

This clone showed up just a few times. The rearrangement uses TRBV19 and TRBJ1-6; D not resolved. This CDR3 comprises 19 residues. With 7 bases removed from V and 0 bases from J, the gap between germline ends came to 22 bases. Looked up from germline, CDR1 is LNHDA and CDR2 is SQIVND (reference sequence). The CDR3: CASTQDGGRRSSYNSPLHF. CDR3 coding DNA: TGTGCCAGTACTCAGGACGGAGGACGGCGTTCCTCCTATAATTCACCCCTCCACTTT.

This clone has a handful of counts. Other DNA sequences in the same sample also yield this CDR3. The chain carries TRBV9 and TRBJ1-5; D possibly corresponds to TRBD1 (6 bases). V lost 1 base and J 2 bases, leaving 10 bases between the germline ends. Germline-derived CDR1 and CDR2 are SGDLS and YYNGEE. The CDR3 is made up of 15 amino acids. This CDR3 is CASSVTEGGNQPQHF. The CDR3, as DNA: TGTGCCAGCAGCGTAACCGAGGGGGGCAATCAGCCCCAGCATTTT.

J is TRBJ2-7 and V is TRBV6-5; possibly TRBD2 for D (6 bases). CDR3 length: 15 amino acids. V lost 7 bases, J lost 4 bases, and 20 bases lay in between. Per the germline V gene, CDR1 is MNHEY and CDR2 is SVGAGI. DNA of the CDR3: TGTGCCAGCAAAGGAGGAGGGAGGTATCGTTACGAGCAGTACTTC. Protein: CASKGGGRYRYEQYF.

This chain connects TRBV18 to TRBJ2-2; tentative D call: TRBD1 (6 bases). Germline V gene lookup returns CDR1 KGHSH and CDR2 LQKENI. Trimming took off 4 bases at V and 2 bases at J, with 11 bases between the two ends. This CDR3 comprises 15 residues. This chain's CDR3 is CASSLRQDNTGELFF. CDR3 DNA: TGTGCCAGCTCACTCCGACAGGACAACACCGGGGAGCTGTTTTTT.

The chain links TRBV5-4 to TRBJ2-7; D call uncertain. The germline gives CDR1 SGHNT, CDR2 YYREEE (reference sequence). The CDR3 is made up of 14 amino acids. V was shortened by 4 bases and J by 0 bases, with 11 bases between the two germline ends. The CDR3, as DNA: TGTGCCAGCAGCCATCCCGGAAGCTCCTACGAGCAGTACTTC. Its protein is CASSHPGSSYEQYF.

Turning to this clone: In this CDR3 the conserved last residue, phenylalanine or tryptophan, is missing, so a read error is likely. The DNA is left out, because the CDR3 cannot be placed on it with certainty; the CDR3 is given as TCRdb lists it. The chain recombines TRBV28 with TRBJ2-7; the DNA was not compared with TRBD1, the D call given in the table. The CDR3 extends over 13 residues, inclusive of both ends. Germline loops: CDR1 MDHEN, CDR2 SYDVKM. This CDR3 is CASSLTQDRGLSL.

J is TRBJ1-1 and V is TRBV12-5; 9 nucleotides line up with TRBD1. The CDR3 extends over 13 amino acids. The germline CDR1 and CDR2 sequences are LGHNT and FRNRAP. The junction had 5 bases not matched to a gene; V was cut back by 4 bases and J by 8 bases. The CDR3 protein is CASGSGTGTEAFF. CDR3 nucleotides: TGTGCTAGTGGTTCCGGGACAGGGACCGAAGCTTTCTTT.

This chain links TRBV9 with TRBJ2-2; 11 bases map to TRBD2. Losses at the gene ends were 4 bases for V and 1 base for J; bases not matched to a gene: 6. The CDR3 is made up of 17 amino acids. Germline V lookup: CDR1 SGDLS, CDR2 YYNGEE. The DNA of the CDR3 is TGTGCCAGCAGCACTCAAGGACTAGCGGGGAACACCGGGGAGCTGTTTTTT. Its translation is CASSTQGLAGNTGELFF.

The CDR3 coding sequence is TGTGCCAGCAGCCGAGCGGGAGGGCCGCCAGATACGCAGTATTTT. Translating it yields CASSRAGGPPDTQYF. This sequence joins TRBV9 and TRBJ2-3, with TRBD2 matching over 10 bases. V trimming: 4 bases; J trimming: 4 bases; junction bases outside the gene matches: 6. This CDR3 is built from 15 residues. Germline-derived CDR1 and CDR2 are SGDLS and YYNGEE.

The V gene is TRBV7-3, the J gene TRBJ1-1, with 7 bases aligning to TRBD1. Germline assignment: CDR1 SGHTA and CDR2 FQGTGA. After removal of 6 bases from V and 1 base from J, the junction contained 2 bases not matched to a gene. The CDR3 sequence is 13 residues long. CDR3 in amino acids: CASSRTGNTEAFF. The CDR3 DNA is TGTGCCAGCAGTCGGACAGGGAACACTGAAGCTTTCTTT.

This clone was detected only a few times. V gene TRBV5-4 combines with J gene TRBJ1-1, with TRBD1 identical over 7 bases. The CDR3 contains 14 residues. In germline, CDR1 is SGHNT, CDR2 YYREEE (reference sequence). The ends lost 5 bases at V and 4 bases at J; junction bases unmatched: 8. The CDR3 loop is CASRETTGATEAFF. In DNA, the CDR3 is TGTGCCAGCAGGGAGACAACAGGGGCCACTGAAGCTTTCTTT.

This clone has just a few counts. The chain recombines TRBV11-3 with TRBJ1-1; D is ambiguous. CDR1 SGHNT and CDR2 YENEEA come from the germline V gene. This CDR3 spans 15 amino acids. V lost 5 bases and J 4 bases, leaving 17 bases between the germline ends. CDR3 in DNA: TGTGCCAGCAGCAACATACGGTTGGCAGGCACTGAAGCTTTCTTT. This encodes CASSNIRLAGTEAFF.

The chain is built from TRBV18 and TRBJ2-7; TRBD2 might be the D (6 bases). The CDR3 runs 14 residues. Germline V gene data show CDR1 as KGHSH and CDR2 as LQKENI. V gave up 2 bases and J gave up 3 bases, with 11 bases separating them. The CDR3 sequence: CASSPGGTVYEQYF. CDR3 nucleotides: TGTGCCAGCTCACCAGGCGGGACGGTCTACGAGCAGTACTTC.

The J gene is TRBJ2-7, the V gene TRBV5-1; possibly TRBD2 for D (5 bases). In germline, CDR1 is SGHRS, CDR2 YFSETQ. This CDR3 contains 16 residues. Trimming took off 5 bases at V and 5 bases at J, with 23 bases between the two ends. The CDR3 is CASRPDRQLGRNEQYF. In nucleotides, the CDR3 is TGCGCCAGCAGACCGGACCGCCAACTAGGGCGAAACGAGCAGTACTTC.

This chain joins TRBV11-2 and TRBJ1-1; D gene uncertain. This CDR3 spans 13 amino acids. Trimming removed 8 bases from V and 0 bases from J, with 10 bases in between. CDR1 and CDR2 (germline): SGHAT, FQNNGV. This chain's CDR3 is CASSGQLNTEAFF. The CDR3 nucleotides read TGTGCCAGCTCTGGGCAGCTGAACACTGAAGCTTTCTTT.